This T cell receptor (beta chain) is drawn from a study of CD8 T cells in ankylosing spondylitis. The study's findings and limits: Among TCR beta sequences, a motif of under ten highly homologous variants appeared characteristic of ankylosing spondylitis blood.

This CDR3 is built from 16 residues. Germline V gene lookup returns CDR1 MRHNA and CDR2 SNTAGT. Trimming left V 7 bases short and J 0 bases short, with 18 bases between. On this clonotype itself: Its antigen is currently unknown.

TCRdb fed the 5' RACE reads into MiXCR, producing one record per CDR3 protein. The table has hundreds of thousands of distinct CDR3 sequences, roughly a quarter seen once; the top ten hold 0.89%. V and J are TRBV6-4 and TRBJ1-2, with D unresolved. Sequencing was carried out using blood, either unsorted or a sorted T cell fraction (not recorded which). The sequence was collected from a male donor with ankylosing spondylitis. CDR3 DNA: TGTGCCAGCACGTTCGAAGCCGGAACCCCTAACTATGGCTACACCTTC. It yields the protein CASTFEAGTPNYGYTF.